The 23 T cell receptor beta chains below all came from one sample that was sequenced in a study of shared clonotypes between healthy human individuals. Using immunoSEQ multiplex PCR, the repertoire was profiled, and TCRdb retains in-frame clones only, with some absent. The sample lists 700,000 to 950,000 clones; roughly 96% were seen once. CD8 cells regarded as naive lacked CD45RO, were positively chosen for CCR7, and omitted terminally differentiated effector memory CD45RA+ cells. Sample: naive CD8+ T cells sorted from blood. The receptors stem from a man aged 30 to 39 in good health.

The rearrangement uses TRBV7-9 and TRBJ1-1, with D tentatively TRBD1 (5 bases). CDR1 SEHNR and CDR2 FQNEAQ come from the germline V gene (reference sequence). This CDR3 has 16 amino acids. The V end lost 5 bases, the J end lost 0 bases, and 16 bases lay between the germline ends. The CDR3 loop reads CASSVIKGILNTEAFF. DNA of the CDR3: TGTGCCAGCAGCGTAATTAAGGGGATTCTGAACACTGAAGCTTTCTTT.

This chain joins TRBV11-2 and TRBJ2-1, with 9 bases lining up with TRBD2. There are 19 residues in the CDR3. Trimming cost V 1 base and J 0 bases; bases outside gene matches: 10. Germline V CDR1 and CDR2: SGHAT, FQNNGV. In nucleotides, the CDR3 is TGTGCCAGCAGCTTAGCCCTAGCGGGAACAGTCAGCTCCTACAATGAGCAGTTCTTC. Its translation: CASSLALAGTVSSYNEQFF. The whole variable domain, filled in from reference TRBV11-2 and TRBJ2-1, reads EAGVAQSPRYKIIEKRQSVAFWCNPISGHATLYWYQQILGQGPKLLIQFQNNGVVDDSQLPKDRFSAERLKGVDSTLKIQPAKLEDSAVYLCASSLALAGTVSSYNEQFFGPGTRLTVL.

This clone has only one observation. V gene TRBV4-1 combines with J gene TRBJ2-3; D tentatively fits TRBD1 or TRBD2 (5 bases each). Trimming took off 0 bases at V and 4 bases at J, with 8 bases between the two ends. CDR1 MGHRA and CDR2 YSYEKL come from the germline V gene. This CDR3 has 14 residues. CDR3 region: CASSQDSGPDTQYF. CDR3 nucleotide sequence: TGCGCCAGCAGCCAAGATTCGGGGCCAGATACGCAGTATTTT.

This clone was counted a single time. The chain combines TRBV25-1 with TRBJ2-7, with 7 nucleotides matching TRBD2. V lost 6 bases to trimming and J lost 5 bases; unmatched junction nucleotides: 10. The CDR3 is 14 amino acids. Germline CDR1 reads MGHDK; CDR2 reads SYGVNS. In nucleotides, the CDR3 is TGTGCCAGCAGAGCCCCGGGACTATTCCACGAGCAGTACTTC. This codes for CASRAPGLFHEQYF.

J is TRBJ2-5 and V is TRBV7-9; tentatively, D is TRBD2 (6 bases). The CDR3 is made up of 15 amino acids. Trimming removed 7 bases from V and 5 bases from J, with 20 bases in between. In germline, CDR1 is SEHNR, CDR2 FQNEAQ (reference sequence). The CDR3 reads CASIQAGPSIETQYF. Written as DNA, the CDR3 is TGTGCCAGCATTCAGGCGGGGCCATCTATCGAGACCCAGTACTTC.

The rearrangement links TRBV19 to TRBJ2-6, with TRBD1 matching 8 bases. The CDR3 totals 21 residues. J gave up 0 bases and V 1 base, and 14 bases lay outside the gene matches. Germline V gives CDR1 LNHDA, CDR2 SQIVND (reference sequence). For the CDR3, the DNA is TGTGCCAGTAGTATAGGCTATTCCCGACAGGGGCGGGGCTCTGGGGCCAACGTCCTGACTTTC. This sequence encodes CASSIGYSRQGRGSGANVLTF.

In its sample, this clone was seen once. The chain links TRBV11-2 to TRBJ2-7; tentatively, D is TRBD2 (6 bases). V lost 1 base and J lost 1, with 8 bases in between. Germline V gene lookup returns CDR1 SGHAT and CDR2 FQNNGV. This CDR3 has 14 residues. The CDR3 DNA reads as TGTGCCAGCAGCTTAGTGGAGGGTTCCTACGAGCAGTACTTC. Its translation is CASSLVEGSYEQYF. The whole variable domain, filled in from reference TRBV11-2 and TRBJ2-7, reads EAGVAQSPRYKIIEKRQSVAFWCNPISGHATLYWYQQILGQGPKLLIQFQNNGVVDDSQLPKDRFSAERLKGVDSTLKIQPAKLEDSAVYLCASSLVEGSYEQYFGPGTRLTVT.

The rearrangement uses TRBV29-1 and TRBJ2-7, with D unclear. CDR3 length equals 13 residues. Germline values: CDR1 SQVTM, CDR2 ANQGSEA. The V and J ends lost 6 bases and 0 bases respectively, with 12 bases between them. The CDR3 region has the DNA TGCAGCGTCGGCCTGGGCAACTCCTACGAGCAGTACTTC. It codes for CSVGLGNSYEQYF.

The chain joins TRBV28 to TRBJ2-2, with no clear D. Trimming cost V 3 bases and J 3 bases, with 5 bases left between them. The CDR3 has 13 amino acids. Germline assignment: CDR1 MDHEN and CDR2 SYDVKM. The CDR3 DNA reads TGTGCCAGCAGTTTCCGCTACACCGGGGAGCTGTTTTTT. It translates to CASSFRYTGELFF.

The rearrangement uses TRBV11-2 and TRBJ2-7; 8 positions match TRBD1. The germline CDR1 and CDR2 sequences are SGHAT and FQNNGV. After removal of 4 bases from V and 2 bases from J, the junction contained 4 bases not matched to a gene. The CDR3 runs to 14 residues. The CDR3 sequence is CASSSRQGPYEQYF. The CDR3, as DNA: TGTGCCAGCAGCTCACGACAGGGGCCCTACGAGCAGTACTTC.

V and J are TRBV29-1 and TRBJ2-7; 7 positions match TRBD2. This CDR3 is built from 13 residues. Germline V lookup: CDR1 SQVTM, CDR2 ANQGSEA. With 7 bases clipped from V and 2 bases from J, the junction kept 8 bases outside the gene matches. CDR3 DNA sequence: TGCAGCGCCGGGCCTAGCGGAACCTACGAGCAGTACTTC. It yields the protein CSAGPSGTYEQYF.

The CDR3 loop reads CASSTISGISYEQYF. CDR3 bases: TGTGCCAGCAGCACCATCAGCGGGATTTCCTACGAGCAGTACTTC. This chain joins TRBV7-9 and TRBJ2-7; 7 bases match TRBD2. This CDR3 comprises 15 residues. Trimming cost V 5 bases and J 1 base; bases outside gene matches: 8. Per the germline V gene, CDR1 is SEHNR and CDR2 is FQNEAQ (reference sequence).

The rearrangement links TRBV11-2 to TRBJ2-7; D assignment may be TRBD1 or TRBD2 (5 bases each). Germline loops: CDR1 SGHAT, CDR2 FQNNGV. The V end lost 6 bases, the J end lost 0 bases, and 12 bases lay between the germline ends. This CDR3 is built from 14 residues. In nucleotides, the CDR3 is TGTGCCAGCAGACATACAGGAGGCTCCTACGAGCAGTACTTC. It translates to CASRHTGGSYEQYF.

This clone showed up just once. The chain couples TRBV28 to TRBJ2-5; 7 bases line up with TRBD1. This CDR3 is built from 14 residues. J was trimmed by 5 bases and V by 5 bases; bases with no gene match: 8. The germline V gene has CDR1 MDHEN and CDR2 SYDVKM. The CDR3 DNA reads TGTGCCAGCAGTCTAAGACAGGGACGGGAGACCCAGTACTTC. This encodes CASSLRQGRETQYF.

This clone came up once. CDR3 region: CASSFLAGGLMDEQYF. The DNA of the CDR3 is TGTGCCAGCAGCTTTCTAGCGGGAGGGCTTATGGACGAGCAGTACTTC. The V gene is TRBV7-2, the J gene TRBJ2-7, with 12 bases aligning to TRBD2. From germline, CDR1 is SGHTA and CDR2 FQGNSA. The junction had 8 bases not matched to a gene; V was cut back by 3 bases and J by 5 bases. CDR3 length: 16 amino acids.

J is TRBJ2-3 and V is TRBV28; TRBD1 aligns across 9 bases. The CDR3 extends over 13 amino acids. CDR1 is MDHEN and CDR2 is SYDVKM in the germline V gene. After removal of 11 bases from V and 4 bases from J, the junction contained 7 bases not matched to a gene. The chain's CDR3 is CALSGTGSDTQYF. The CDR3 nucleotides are TGTGCCTTGAGCGGGACAGGGTCAGATACGCAGTATTTT. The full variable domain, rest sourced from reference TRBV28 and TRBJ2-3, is DVKVTQSSRYLVKRTGEKVFLECVQDMDHENMFWYRQDPGLGLRLIYFSYDVKMKEKGDIPEGYSVSREKKERFSLILESASTNQTSMYLCALSGTGSDTQYFGPGTRLTVL.

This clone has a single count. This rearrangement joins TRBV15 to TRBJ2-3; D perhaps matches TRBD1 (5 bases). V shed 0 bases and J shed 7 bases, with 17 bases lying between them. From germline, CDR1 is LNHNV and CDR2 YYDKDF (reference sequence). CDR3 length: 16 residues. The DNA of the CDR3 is TGTGCCACCAGCAGAGATATAGGTGGGGCCCTATATACGCAGTATTTT. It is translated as CATSRDIGGALYTQYF.

The CDR3 DNA sequence: TGTGCCAGCAGCGTAGACGGAATCAATCAGCCCCAGCATTTT. Residues: CASSVDGINQPQHF. The chain carries TRBV9 and TRBJ1-5; D call uncertain. This CDR3 contains 14 residues. Trimming shortened V by 0 bases and J by 3 bases, and 7 bases separated the two germline ends. The V gene's germline CDR1 is SGDLS and CDR2 YYNGEE.

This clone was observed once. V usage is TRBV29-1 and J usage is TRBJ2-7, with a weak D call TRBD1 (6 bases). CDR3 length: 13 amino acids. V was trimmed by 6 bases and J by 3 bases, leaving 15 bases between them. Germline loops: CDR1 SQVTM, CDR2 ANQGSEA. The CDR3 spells CSVHQTGYYEQYF. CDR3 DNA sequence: TGCAGCGTCCACCAAACAGGGTACTACGAGCAGTACTTC.

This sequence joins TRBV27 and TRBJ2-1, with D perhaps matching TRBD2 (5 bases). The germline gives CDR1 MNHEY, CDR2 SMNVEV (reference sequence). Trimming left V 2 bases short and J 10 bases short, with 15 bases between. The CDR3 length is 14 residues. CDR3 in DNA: TGTGCCAGCAGTTTAGCCGGGGTCCCGGTGGAGCAGTTCTTC. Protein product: CASSLAGVPVEQFF.

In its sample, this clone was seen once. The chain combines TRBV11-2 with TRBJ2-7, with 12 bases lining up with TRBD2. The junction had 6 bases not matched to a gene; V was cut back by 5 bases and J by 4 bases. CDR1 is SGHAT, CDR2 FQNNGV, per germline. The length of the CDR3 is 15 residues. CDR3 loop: CASSKDGTSGYEQYF. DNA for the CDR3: TGTGCCAGCAGCAAAGACGGGACTAGCGGGTACGAGCAGTACTTC.

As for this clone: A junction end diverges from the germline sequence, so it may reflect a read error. The CDR3 DNA reads TGTGCCAGCAGTCGAGGGGGTGAAGGCGAGCAGTACTTT. Its protein is CASSRGGEGEQYF. V is TRBV2 and J is TRBJ2-7; D is possibly TRBD1 (6 bases). This CDR3 contains 13 residues. CDR1 is SNHLY and CDR2 is FYNNEI in the germline V gene.

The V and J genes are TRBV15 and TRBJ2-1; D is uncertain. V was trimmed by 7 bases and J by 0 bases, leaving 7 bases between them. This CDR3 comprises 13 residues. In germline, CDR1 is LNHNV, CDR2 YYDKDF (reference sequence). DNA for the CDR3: TGTGCCACCACCCCTGGCTCCTACAATGAGCAGTTCTTC. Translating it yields CATTPGSYNEQFF.